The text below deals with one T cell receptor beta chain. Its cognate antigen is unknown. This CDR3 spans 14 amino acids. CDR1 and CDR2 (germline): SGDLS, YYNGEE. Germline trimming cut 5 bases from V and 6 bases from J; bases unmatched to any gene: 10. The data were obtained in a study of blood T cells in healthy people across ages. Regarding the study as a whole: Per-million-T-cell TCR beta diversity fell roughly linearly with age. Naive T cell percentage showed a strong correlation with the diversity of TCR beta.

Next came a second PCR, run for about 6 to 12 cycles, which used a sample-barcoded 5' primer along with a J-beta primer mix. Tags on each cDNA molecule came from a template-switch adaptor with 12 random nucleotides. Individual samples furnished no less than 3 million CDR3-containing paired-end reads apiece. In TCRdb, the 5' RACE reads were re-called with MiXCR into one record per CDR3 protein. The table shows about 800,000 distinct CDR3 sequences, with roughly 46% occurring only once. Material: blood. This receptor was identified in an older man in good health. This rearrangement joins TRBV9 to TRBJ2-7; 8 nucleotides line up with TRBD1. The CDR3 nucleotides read TGTGCCAGCAGGAAGTTACAGGGGGGTACCGAGCAGTACTTC. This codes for CASRKLQGGTEQYF. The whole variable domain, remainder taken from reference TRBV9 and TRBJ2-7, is DSGVTQTPKHLITATGQRVTLRCSPRSGDLSVYWYQQSLDQGLQFLIQYYNGEERAKGNILERFSAQQFPDLHSELNLSSLELGDSALYFCASRKLQGGTEQYFGPGTRLTVT.